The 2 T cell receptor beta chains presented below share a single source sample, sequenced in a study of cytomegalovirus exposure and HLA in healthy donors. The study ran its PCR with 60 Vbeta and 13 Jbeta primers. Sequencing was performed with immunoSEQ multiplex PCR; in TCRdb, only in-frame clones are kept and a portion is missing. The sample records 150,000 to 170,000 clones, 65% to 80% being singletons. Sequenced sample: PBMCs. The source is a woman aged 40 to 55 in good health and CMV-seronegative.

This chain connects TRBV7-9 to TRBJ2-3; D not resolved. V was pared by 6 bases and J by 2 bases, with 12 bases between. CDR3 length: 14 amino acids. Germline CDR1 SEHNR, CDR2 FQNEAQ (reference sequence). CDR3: CASSSAGSTDTQYF. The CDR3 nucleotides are TGTGCCAGCAGTTCAGCCGGGTCCACAGATACGCAGTATTTT.

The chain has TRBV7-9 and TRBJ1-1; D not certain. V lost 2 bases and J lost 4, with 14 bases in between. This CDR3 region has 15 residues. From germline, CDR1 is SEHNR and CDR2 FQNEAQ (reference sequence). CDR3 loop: CASSLFDIEGTEAFF. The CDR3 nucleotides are TGTGCCAGCAGCTTATTTGACATCGAGGGCACTGAAGCTTTCTTT.